This TCR beta chain is drawn from a study of shared clonotypes between healthy human individuals. Study-wide findings and caveats: The expectation was that sequencing depth would affect clonotype sharing among donors.

Of note for this clone: What it binds is not known.

The V gene lost 4 bases and the J gene lost 3 bases, with 12 bases spanning the gap. The CDR3 has 15 residues. Germline V gives CDR1 SEHNR, CDR2 FQNEAQ (reference sequence). The protocol was immunoSEQ multiplex PCR, while the TCRdb copy is restricted to in-frame clones and leaves out a portion. The data show roughly 1,500,000 clones, 97% to 99% seen once. Sample: naive CD4+ T cells sorted from blood. The subset is: CD45RA+ positively selected. The chain uses TRBV7-9 and TRBJ2-2; tentative D call: TRBD1 (5 bases). The sequence came from a man younger than 40 in good health. The chain's CDR3 is CASSSDSRYTGELFF. Written as DNA, the CDR3 is TGTGCCAGCAGCTCCGACAGCCGATACACCGGGGAGCTGTTTTTT.